Here is one TCR beta chain with its context. The antigen is not known. The data were taken from a study of T cells expressing NK-cell markers. Regarding the study as a whole: These clonotypes additionally ranked first within the CD3+CD56-NKG2C+ fraction of a handful of donors.

Germline CDR1 and CDR2: SGHRS and YFSETQ. The CDR3 runs 14 residues. Following a re-call of the 5' RACE reads, TCRdb has one entry per CDR3 protein and lacks DNA. The data show roughly 390,000 distinct CDR3 sequences, and the top ten clones hold approximately 12%. The V call is TRBV5-1, the J call TRBJ2-5. This sequence was found in a woman in her fifties or sixties in good health. The sample consisted of blood T cells: a sorted CD56 or NKG2C T cell subset, CD4+ or CD8+ T cells, or bulk PBMC T cells (not recorded which). Here the CDR3 reads CASSLAGSEETQYF.